The following is a T cell receptor beta chain sequence with its context. Its antigen is not yet known. Qualities for individual bases were not recorded, and no much larger clone is one base off. The data originate from a study of blood T cell repertoires in COVID-19 (dated by TCRdb to about 2020). Background on the whole study: The collaborator samples originated in the United States, Italy and Spain and spanned the acute and convalescent phases of COVID-19. The prospective study material was composed of cDNA or gDNA derived from T cells, B-cell-depleted T cells, or PBMCs. Subjects who had been exposed to COVID-19, were actively infected with it, or had recovered from it provided the deeply sampled blood TCRbeta repertoires that made up the dataset. A freely available public database, intended as a resource for researchers studying the immune response to SARS-CoV-2, is where the repertoires were released. The samples were drawn from two sources: the first 160 participants of the ongoing ImmuneRACE study, and 1,000 to 1,500 subjects contributed by 6 global collaborators. A de-identified subject ID, COVID-19 status, age in years and sex were almost always included in the sample metadata. Where available, HLA class I and class II types were taken from metadata supplied by the sample provider and were not determined by assay-based typing.

The collaborating institutions used their own protocols to collect whole blood in K2EDTA tubes. For TCRbeta analysis, collaborators shipped samples in one of three forms: frozen whole blood, isolated PBMCs, or DNA extracted from either of those sample types. TCRbeta CDR3 regions were amplified from genomic DNA by means of the immunoSEQ Assay, a bias-controlled multiplex PCR. On the study's bioinformatics: Nucleated cell counts per sample were estimated from amplification of reference gene primers within the assay. Sequence reads were collapsed and filtered to measure the absolute abundance of every unique TCRbeta CDR3 rearrangement. For each sample, productive Simpson clonality was calculated as the square root of Simpson's diversity index across productive rearrangements. In TCRdb, the immuneACCESS table is reduced to in-frame sequences with V and J assigned. These tables do not hold every clone; where another copy was compared, an unresolved V gene accounts for under half, and the others remain unexplained. V, J and clone size reflect that table, while D and trimming were determined from the DNA. A total of under 250,000 clones appear in this sample, 60% to 85% of them only once. Of the sample, less than 7% falls within the top ten clones.

General study outcomes and caveats: The amount of clinical and demographic metadata varied by source and participant and was provided uncurated.

This clonotype originated in a woman in her seventies with acute or convalescent COVID-19. The material sequenced was peripheral blood.

The sequenced DNA: TGTGCCAGCAGTGATATTCTCGGGACTCAAGAGACCCAGTACTTC. This gives the protein CASSDILGTQETQYF. The chain is made from TRBV6-1 and TRBJ2-5; TRBD2 is a possible D gene, resting on 6 matching bases. There are 15 amino acids in the CDR3, from cysteine to phenylalanine inclusive. Here the CDR3 DNA is all that survives: 45 bases in frame from base 1. Relative to germline, V is 3 bases shorter and J is 2 bases shorter, with 13 bases between their ends. CDR1 and CDR2 are read off the germline V gene as MNHNS and SASEGT.